The entry below gives a single T cell receptor (beta chain) sequence along with its context. The antigen this receptor binds is unknown. Base qualities are missing; no much larger clone stands one base away. Using the deep immunoSEQ assay, TCR CDR3 regions were amplified from genomic DNA by multiplex PCR. Genomic DNA extracted from each cell subset was distributed evenly over all wells of several immunoSEQ 96-well plates, and each plate served as one replicate. For unsorted PBMC, about 0.3 ug genomic DNA, equal to roughly 32,000 T cell genomes, was loaded into each replicate PCR. Unsorted PBMC genomic DNA was sequenced across ten immunoSEQ deep assay plates. Purified libraries were measured with a Qubit 3.0 fluorometer, size-checked on a Bioanalyzer 2100, and measured again with the KAPA Library Quantification kit. Every immunoSEQ 96-well plate was sequenced on a dedicated single-read 150-cycle Illumina NextSeq 550 flow cell. Per the authors' processing: The immunoSEQ output contained only junctional sequences without quality scores, so filtering could not match that applied to full-length reads. To assign V/J genes and CDR3, sequences were annotated using PyIR, a Python wrapper for IgBLAST v1.9, with IMGT germline references. Reads with weak V/J assignments (E-value above 1e-6), missing CDR3, stop codons, out-of-frame junctions, or ambiguous translated residues were removed. V3J clonotypes were defined as sequences sharing the same inferred V gene, J gene, and CDR3 amino acid sequence. To compute the percentage overlap between repertoires, the number of shared unique clonotypes was divided by the size of the smaller repertoire. Repertoire richness was assessed with RTK rarefaction, the Chao1 estimator, and Recon v2.1 estimates of unobserved clonotypes. What TCRdb holds here is the immuneACCESS table cut down to in-frame rearrangements. Part of the clones is not present; checked against another copy, under half of the missing clones reflect an unresolved V gene, and the others are unexplained. Clone size and the V and J calls come from that table; the DNA yielded D and trimming. Within this sample are about 490,000 clones, with over 60% of them counted one time only. The leading ten clones occupy approximately 12% of the sample.

The record originates from a study of shared clonotypes between healthy human individuals (dated by TCRdb to the early 2020s). About the full investigation: The cohort included a few men and a couple of women between 18 and 49 years of age. To estimate repertoire size and how much clonotypes are shared between individuals, the study performed deep sequencing of blood TCR repertoires from five healthy adults. Between about 0.94 and 10 billion PBMCs per donor were obtained by leukapheresis. Different laboratories and diverse techniques were used to prepare libraries and sequence TCR repertoires, to increase sequencing depth and limit assay-specific biases. Results and caveats for the whole study, not just this receptor: Sampling was limited to blood, and TCR repertoires in tissue likely differ from TCR repertoires in blood. Pairwise subsampling indicated that sequencing depth was expected to affect the degree of clonotype sharing among donors. The genetic and exposure-history diversity represented was limited by the small number of donors.

Donors were healthy HIV-negative adults with no recently reported acute infections or vaccinations. All donors were Caucasian adults living in Nashville, Tennessee, USA. For unsorted samples, tens of millions of PBMCs were counted, and genomic DNA was extracted using the QIAamp DNA Blood Mini kit. Blood was collected by leukapheresis, and PBMCs were isolated by Ficoll-Histopaque density gradient centrifugation and then cryopreserved in liquid nitrogen vapor phase. Input material: PBMCs. This clonotype originated in a woman aged 40 to 50 in good health. Some clones in this sample may be carry-over from other donors' samples.

The CDR3 is CASRGRSPGNTIYF. The bases read TGTGCCAGCAGAGGTCGGAGCCCTGGAAACACCATATATTTT. The rearrangement joined TRBV6-5 to TRBJ1-3; the D gene lacks a confident call. From the cysteine up to the phenylalanine, the CDR3 has a length of 14 residues. Only the CDR3 portion is preserved as DNA: 42 bases, with reading frame beginning at the first base. Deletion took 6 bases off V and 2 bases off J, with a span of 11 bases between the germline ends. Based on the germline V gene, the CDR1 and CDR2 sequences are MNHEY and SVGAGI.